This is a list of T cell receptor beta chains from one sample in a study of shared clonotypes between healthy human individuals. Profiled with immunoSEQ multiplex PCR; TCRdb holds only in-frame clones, not every one. This sample yields 2 million or so clones, of which about 95% are seen a single time; 1% to 1.3% belongs to the top ten. Sequenced sample: naive CD8+ T cells sorted from blood. These receptors were obtained from a man aged 18 to 29 in good health. CDR3s include the opening cysteine and the closing phenylalanine or tryptophan. Fields, in order: CDR3 DNA, CDR3 protein, J gene, V gene, D gene, clone size. D genes are given only for firm matches. For some rows the clone size is stated as once, few or many, or as a class when expanded; others skip it.

TGTGCTAGCAGCTTTATTGGGACCGGGGAGCTGTTTTTT CASSFIGTGELFF TRBJ2-2 TRBV7-7 - -
TGTGCCAGCAGTGGGGACTCATACTACGAGCAGTACTTC CASSGDSYYEQYF TRBJ2-7 TRBV6-5 - -
TGCGCCAGCAGCTTGAGGCCGGGGGAGCAAGAGACCCAGTACTTC CASSLRPGEQETQYF TRBJ2-5 TRBV5-1 - -
TGTGCCAGCAGCTTCGAGATGGGACCCCTCCACTTT CASSFEMGPLHF TRBJ1-6 TRBV6-5 - few
TGTGCCAGCAGCGTAGGAGGAGGGACCTATGGCTACACCTTC CASSVGGGTYGYTF TRBJ1-2 TRBV9 - few
TGTGCCAGTAGCCCCGGGACTAGCGGGGGACCAGATACGCAGTATTTT CASSPGTSGGPDTQYF TRBJ2-3 TRBV19 TRBD2 -
TGTGCCAGCATGGGGGGACGGAATGAGCAGTTCTTC CASMGGRNEQFF TRBJ2-1 TRBV28 - -
TGTGCCAGCAGCCATGGACAGGGGGTCACTGAAGCTTTCTTT CASSHGQGVTEAFF TRBJ1-1 TRBV27 TRBD1 -
TGTGCCAGCGAACAGGCAGGGATGGGCGAGCAGTACTTC CASEQAGMGEQYF TRBJ2-7 TRBV27 - -
TGTGCCAGCTCGCCACAGCCTCACTCCTACGAGCAGTACTTC CASSPQPHSYEQYF TRBJ2-7 TRBV18 - -
TGCGCCAGCAGCCAAGTGGGGGTAGGCTATGGCTACACCTTC CASSQVGVGYGYTF TRBJ1-2 TRBV4-1 - -
TGTGCCAGCAGCTTAACCTCCGGCGGTGGAGAGACCCAGTACTTC CASSLTSGGGETQYF TRBJ2-5 TRBV13 - -
TGTGCCAGCAGTCCCGGACGGTACAATGAGCAGTTCTTC CASSPGRYNEQFF TRBJ2-1 TRBV25-1 - -
TGTGCCTGGAGTGTTAAGAGCCAAGAGACCCAGTACTTC CAWSVKSQETQYF TRBJ2-5 TRBV30 - -
TGTGCCAGCAGCCCGGACAGTGATAATGAAAAACTGTTTTTT CASSPDSDNEKLFF TRBJ1-4 TRBV7-6 - -